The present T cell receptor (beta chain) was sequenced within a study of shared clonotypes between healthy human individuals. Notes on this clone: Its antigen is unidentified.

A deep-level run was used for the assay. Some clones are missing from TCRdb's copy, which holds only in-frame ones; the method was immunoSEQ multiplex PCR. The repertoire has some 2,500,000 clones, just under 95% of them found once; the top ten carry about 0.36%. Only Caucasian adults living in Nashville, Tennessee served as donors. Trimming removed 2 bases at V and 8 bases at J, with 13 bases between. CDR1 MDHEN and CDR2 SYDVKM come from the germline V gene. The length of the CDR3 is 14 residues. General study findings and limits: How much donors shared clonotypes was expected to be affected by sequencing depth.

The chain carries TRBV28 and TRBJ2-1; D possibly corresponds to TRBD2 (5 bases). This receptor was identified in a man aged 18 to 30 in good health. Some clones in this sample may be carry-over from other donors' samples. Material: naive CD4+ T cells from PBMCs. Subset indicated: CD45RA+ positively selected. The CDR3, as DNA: TGTGCCAGCAGTTTACGCGGGCCGTGGGATGAGCAGTTCTTC. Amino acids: CASSLRGPWDEQFF.